This TCR beta chain was captured by sequencing in a study of cytomegalovirus exposure and HLA in healthy donors. For this clone: What it recognizes is unknown.

General study results and limits: Across all donors, roughly uniform sequencing depth was an assumption of the presence/absence analyses. Most TCR sequences proved rare, with some public TCRs found in many donors. In a later analysis, at a false discovery rate of 0.05, roughly 17,000 TCR beta sequences matched HLA alleles. Analysis was carried out at a later point, and it linked a missense DCLRE1C variant to TCR beta V- and J-gene trimming.

Use of 60 Vbeta and 13 Jbeta primers characterized the PCR. Using immunoSEQ multiplex PCR, the repertoire was profiled, and TCRdb retains in-frame clones only, with some absent. The data hold some 150,000 clones, with roughly four fifths observed a single time. V was clipped by 3 bases and J by 0 bases; unmatched bases: 11. Germline assignment: CDR1 MNHEY and CDR2 SMNVEV (reference sequence). This CDR3 contains 19 residues. The receptor's source is a man younger than 30 in good health and CMV-seropositive. Sequenced: PBMCs. The V gene is TRBV27, the J gene TRBJ1-4; 9 bases are a match to TRBD1. The CDR3 is CASSLSYSGTGTTNEKLFF. The CDR3, as DNA: TGTGCCAGCAGTTTGTCCTATTCCGGGACAGGGACAACTAATGAAAAACTGTTTTTT.